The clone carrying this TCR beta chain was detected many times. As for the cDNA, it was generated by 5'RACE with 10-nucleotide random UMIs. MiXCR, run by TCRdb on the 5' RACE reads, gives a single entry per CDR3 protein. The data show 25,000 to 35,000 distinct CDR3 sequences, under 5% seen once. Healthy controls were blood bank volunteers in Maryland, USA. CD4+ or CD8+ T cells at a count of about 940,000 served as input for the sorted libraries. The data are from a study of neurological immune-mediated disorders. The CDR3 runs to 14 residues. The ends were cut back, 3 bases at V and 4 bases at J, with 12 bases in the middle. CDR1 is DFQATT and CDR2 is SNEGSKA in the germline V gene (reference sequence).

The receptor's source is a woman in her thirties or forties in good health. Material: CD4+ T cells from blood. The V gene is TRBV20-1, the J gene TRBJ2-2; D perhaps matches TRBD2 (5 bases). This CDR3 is CSARGIRGTGELFF. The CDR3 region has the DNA TGCAGTGCTAGGGGGATCCGGGGCACCGGGGAGCTGTTTTTT.